The present T cell receptor (beta chain) was sequenced within a study of blood T cell repertoires in COVID-19. Turning to the study itself: Donors in the United States, Italy and Spain gave samples during acute or convalescent COVID-19. From T cells, B-cell-depleted T cells, or PBMCs came the material, which was cDNA or gDNA.

This clone was detected once. Per germline, CDR1 SGHVS and CDR2 FNYEAQ. The CDR3 extends over 16 amino acids. V lost 1 base and J lost 4, with 14 bases in between. Data came from immunoSEQ multiplex PCR; TCRdb stores just in-frame clones and leaves some out. Of some 220,000 clones in the sample, 82% were seen once. This chain connects TRBV7-6 to TRBJ2-1; a possible D gene is TRBD2 (5 bases). Sequenced sample: peripheral blood. This sequence was found in a woman between 65 and 79 years old with COVID-19, enrolled during active disease. The CDR3 DNA is TGTGCCAGCAGCTTAGGGAGCGGAGTACTTTACAATGAGCAGTTCTTC. It encodes CASSLGSGVLYNEQFF.